The present TCR beta chain was sequenced within a study of shared clonotypes between healthy human individuals. TCRdb keeps only in-frame clones here, not all; method: immunoSEQ multiplex PCR. The table shows more than 1.2 million clones, with 98% to 99% occurring only once. This CDR3 spans 12 amino acids. V dropped 5 bases and J dropped 15 bases, with 17 bases sitting between them. The germline CDR1 and CDR2 sequences are LNHNV and YYDKDF (reference sequence). The chain employs TRBV15 and TRBJ2-1, with D possibly being TRBD2 (6 bases). The sequencing sample was made of naive CD4+ T cells sorted from blood. Described subset: CD45RA+ positively selected. The receptor was derived from a man younger than 45 in good health. The CDR3 region is CATSGNRELLFF. DNA for the CDR3: TGTGCCACCAGCGGGAACCGGGAGTTGTTGTTCTTC.